Each of the 24 T cell receptor beta chains below was sequenced from the same sample in a study of identical twins. TCRdb reanalysed the 5' RACE reads using MiXCR and keeps one entry per CDR3 protein. The data contain about 100,000 distinct CDR3 sequences, 5.9% of them singletons. What was sequenced was memory T cells sorted from blood. All receptors come from a woman between 45 and 60 years old in good health.

This clonotype was observed many times. This chain joins TRBV7-9 and TRBJ2-1, with D maybe TRBD1 (6 bases). Germline assignment: CDR1 SEHNR and CDR2 FQNEAQ (reference sequence). Trimming shortened V by 8 bases and J by 5 bases, and 16 bases separated the two germline ends. This CDR3 is built from 14 residues. This chain's CDR3 is CASHRSGGHNEQFF. DNA for the CDR3: TGTGCCAGCCATCGGTCTGGGGGCCACAATGAGCAGTTCTTC.

In its sample, this clonotype was seen many times. V usage is TRBV3-1 and J usage is TRBJ1-1, with unresolved D. This CDR3 region has 13 residues. V lost 6 bases and J lost 6, with 14 bases in between. Looked up from germline, CDR1 is LGHDT and CDR2 is YNNKEL (reference sequence). The CDR3 here is CASRYRGEAEAFF. Written as DNA, the CDR3 is TGTGCCAGCAGGTACCGCGGGGAAGCTGAAGCTTTCTTT. Looking up the rest from reference TRBV3-1 and TRBJ1-1 gives the full variable domain: DTAVSQTPKYLVTQMGNDKSIKCEQNLGHDTMYWYKQDSKKFLKIMFSYNNKELIINETVPNRFSPKSPDKAHLNLHINSLELGDSAVYFCASRYRGEAEAFFGQGTRLTVV.

This clonotype showed up many times. The chain is built from TRBV12-3 or TRBV12-4 and TRBJ2-3, with 7 positions matching TRBD2. J lost 6 bases, V lost 6 bases, and 9 bases had no gene match. The CDR3 loop spans 14 amino acids. This CDR3 reads CASSAGTKSDTQYF. In DNA, the CDR3 is TGTGCCAGCAGCGCCGGGACTAAGTCTGATACGCAGTATTTT.

The table lists this clonotype with many counts. V and J are TRBV29-1 and TRBJ1-1; D unresolved. The CDR3 sequence is 10 residues long. Germline V gene sequence: CDR1 SQVTM, CDR2 ANQGSEA. V lost 3 bases and J 11 bases, leaving 10 bases between the germline ends. The CDR3, as DNA: TGCAGCGTTGACCGCCCGGTGGCTTTCTTT. It codes for CSVDRPVAFF.

This clonotype was counted between two and nine times. The V gene is TRBV4-2, the J gene TRBJ2-3; D is uncertain. This CDR3 is 15 amino acids long. Trimming took off 2 bases at V and 5 bases at J, with 14 bases between the two ends. Per germline, CDR1 LGHNA and CDR2 YNFKEQ. The CDR3 reads CASSQSPHSQDTQYF. CDR3 bases: TGTGCCAGCAGCCAATCCCCACACTCCCAAGATACGCAGTATTTT.

This clonotype was observed many times. The gene calls are TRBV27 and TRBJ2-7, with D possibly being TRBD1 (6 bases). The CDR3 has 14 amino acids. From germline, CDR1 is MNHEY and CDR2 SMNVEV (reference sequence). V dropped 2 bases and J dropped 5 bases, with 13 bases sitting between them. The CDR3, as DNA: TGTGCCAGCAGTTTAAGATACAGGGAGCACGAGCAGTACTTC. As protein: CASSLRYREHEQYF.

This clonotype is labeled medium-sized. The genes are TRBV20-1 and TRBJ2-3, with 9 bases aligning to TRBD2. CDR1 DFQATT and CDR2 SNEGSKA come from the germline V gene (reference sequence). The CDR3 has 17 residues. Germline trimming cut 0 bases from V and 5 bases from J; bases unmatched to any gene: 12. The CDR3 here is CSARDPWTSEHVDTQYF. As DNA, the CDR3 is TGCAGTGCTAGAGATCCCTGGACTAGCGAGCACGTAGATACGCAGTATTTT.

The chain recombines TRBV5-4 with TRBJ2-7; D unclear. Germline V gene data show CDR1 as SGHNT and CDR2 as YYREEE (reference sequence). V lost 3 bases, J lost 0 bases, and 7 bases lay in between. The CDR3 contains 13 residues. The CDR3 loop is CASSSWSSYEQYF. Written as DNA, the CDR3 is TGTGCCAGCAGCTCCTGGAGCTCCTACGAGCAGTACTTC.

This clonotype has ten or more counts. The chain couples TRBV29-1 to TRBJ1-1; no reliable D call. With 6 bases removed from V and 4 bases from J, the gap between germline ends came to 15 bases. This CDR3 has 13 residues. Germline-derived CDR1 and CDR2 are SQVTM and ANQGSEA. The CDR3 DNA reads TGCAGCGTCATGACCTCGACGGGCACTGAAGCTTTCTTT. Its protein is CSVMTSTGTEAFF.

This clonotype was seen more than once but under ten times. The chain joins TRBV7-9 to TRBJ2-3, with 7 bases matching TRBD2. CDR1 is SEHNR, CDR2 FQNEAQ, per germline (reference sequence). V lost 1 base to trimming and J lost 1 base; unmatched junction nucleotides: 17. This CDR3 has 20 residues. The DNA of the CDR3 is TGTGCCAGCAGCTTAGTTACGCTCGACGGGAGGCGGGATGGCACAGATACGCAGTATTTT. Encoded protein: CASSLVTLDGRRDGTDTQYF.

This clonotype occurred many times. The chain recombines TRBV29-1 with TRBJ1-1; possible D gene TRBD1, 5 bases. This CDR3 spans 13 amino acids. In germline, CDR1 is SQVTM, CDR2 ANQGSEA. Trimming pared 5 bases from V and 1 base from J, leaving 11 bases between. CDR3 DNA sequence: TGCAGCGTTTCCAGGGCTCAGAACACTGAAGCTTTCTTT. Its translation: CSVSRAQNTEAFF. Together with reference TRBV29-1 and TRBJ1-1, the CDR3 gives the full variable domain: SAVISQKPSRDICQRGTSLTIQCQVDSQVTMMFWYRQQPGQSLTLIATANQGSEATYESGFVIDKFPISRPNLTFSTLTVSNMSPEDSSIYLCSVSRAQNTEAFFGQGTRLTVV.

This clonotype was seen at least ten times. This CDR3 reads CASSHEAGELFF. DNA for the CDR3: TGTGCCAGCAGCCATGAGGCCGGGGAGCTGTTTTTT. The genes are TRBV7-3 and TRBJ2-2; D ambiguous. CDR1 SGHTA and CDR2 FQGTGA come from the germline V gene. Trimming cost V 5 bases and J 6 bases, with 7 bases left between them. This CDR3 is built from 12 residues. Drawing the rest from reference TRBV7-3 and TRBJ2-2, the complete variable domain is GAGVSQTPSNKVTEKGKYVELRCDPISGHTALYWYRQSLGQGPEFLIYFQGTGAADDSGLPNDRFFAVRPEGSVSTLKIQRTERGDSAVYLCASSHEAGELFFGEGSRLTVL.

The sample holds many counts of this clonotype. The chain couples TRBV24-1 to TRBJ2-5; weak D call: TRBD1 (6 bases). This CDR3 contains 15 residues. Trimming cost V 4 bases and J 0 bases, with 11 bases left between them. The germline CDR1 and CDR2 sequences are KGHDR and SFDVKD. As DNA, the CDR3 is TGTGCCACCAGTGACTCCGACAGGTACCAAGAGACCCAGTACTTC. Protein sequence: CATSDSDRYQETQYF.

V and J are TRBV10-2 and TRBJ2-1, with 9 positions matching TRBD2. Germline V gene sequence: CDR1 WSHSY, CDR2 SAAADI. Trimming at V came to 0 bases and at J to 9 bases, leaving 9 bases not matched to a gene. The CDR3 is made up of 16 amino acids. The CDR3, as DNA: TGCGCCAGCAGTGAGTCGGCGGGAGGGCCCAGAGGTGAGCAGTTCTTC. It translates to CASSESAGGPRGEQFF.

The sample holds many counts of this clonotype. The chain joins TRBV19 to TRBJ2-1; TRBD2 agrees at 13 bases. Per germline, CDR1 LNHDA and CDR2 SQIVND (reference sequence). J gave up 11 bases and V 7 bases, and 2 bases lay outside the gene matches. This CDR3 has 12 amino acids. The CDR3 sequence: CASKGLAGQQFF. CDR3 nucleotide sequence: TGTGCCAGTAAGGGACTAGCGGGACAGCAGTTCTTC. Full variable domain (outside the CDR3, taken from reference TRBV19 and TRBJ2-1): DGGITQSPKYLFRKEGQNVTLSCEQNLNHDAMYWYRQDPGQGLRLIYYSQIVNDFQKGDIAEGYSVSREKKESFPLTVTSAQKNPTAFYLCASKGLAGQQFFGPGTRLTVL.

This clonotype was recorded many times. J is TRBJ2-5 and V is TRBV5-1, with D possibly being TRBD2 (5 bases). Germline V gene lookup returns CDR1 SGHRS and CDR2 YFSETQ. The CDR3 extends over 13 amino acids. V lost 4 bases to trimming and J lost 5 bases, with 12 bases between them. The CDR3 loop reads CASSLVRAETQYF. DNA for the CDR3: TGCGCCAGCAGCCTCGTGAGGGCGGAGACCCAGTACTTC.

This clonotype was seen many times. The V call is TRBV20-1, the J call TRBJ2-7; D is possibly TRBD1 or TRBD2 (5 bases each). The germline CDR1 and CDR2 sequences are DFQATT and SNEGSKA (reference sequence). CDR3 length: 15 residues. V was clipped by 6 bases and J by 3 bases, with 21 bases between them. The CDR3 DNA sequence: TGCAGTGCCCTTCCCCCATCCGGGACCAACTACGAGCAGTACTTC. This encodes CSALPPSGTNYEQYF.

This clonotype was seen a handful of times. V is TRBV5-1 and J is TRBJ2-2, with D uncertain. Germline lookup yields CDR1 SGHRS and CDR2 YFSETQ. V lost 2 bases to trimming and J lost 0 bases, with 8 bases between them. The CDR3 is 15 residues long. CDR3 bases: TGCGCCAGCAGCTTTTCAGGCACGAACACCGGGGAGCTGTTTTTT. Protein product: CASSFSGTNTGELFF.

This clonotype turned up a few times. This chain links TRBV2 with TRBJ2-1; 13 bases fit TRBD2. The CDR3 runs to 14 residues. V trimming: 7 bases; J trimming: 8 bases; junction bases outside the gene matches: 5. Germline V lookup: CDR1 SNHLY, CDR2 FYNNEI. The CDR3 here is CASTRLAGGDEQFF. The CDR3 DNA is TGTGCCAGCACCCGACTAGCGGGAGGAGATGAGCAGTTCTTC.

This clonotype showed up many times. The V call is TRBV6-4, the J call TRBJ1-2; weak D call: TRBD1 (5 bases). With 5 bases removed from V and 6 bases from J, the gap between germline ends came to 13 bases. CDR1 is MRHNA, CDR2 SNTAGT, per germline. The CDR3 length is 13 residues. CDR3 in DNA: TGTGCCAGCAGTCCCCAGGGTGTTGATGGCTACACCTTC. Translation: CASSPQGVDGYTF.

This clonotype was found a few times. The chain combines TRBV5-4 with TRBJ1-5; D call uncertain. Trimming shortened V by 1 base and J by 0 bases, and 5 bases separated the two germline ends. CDR1 and CDR2 from the germline V gene are SGHNT and YYREEE (reference sequence). The CDR3 is made up of 14 amino acids. The CDR3: CASSLSGSNQPQHF. CDR3 bases: TGTGCCAGCAGCTTGTCTGGTAGCAATCAGCCCCAGCATTTT.

In its sample, this clonotype was seen many times. The chain links TRBV27 to TRBJ2-6; D gene unclear. This CDR3 is 13 amino acids long. The V gene lost 2 bases and the J gene lost 4 bases, with 3 bases spanning the gap. Germline CDR1 reads MNHEY; CDR2 reads SMNVEV (reference sequence). The CDR3 DNA reads as TGTGCCAGCAGTTTACAAGGGGCCAACGTCCTGACTTTC. This gives the protein CASSLQGANVLTF.

The sample holds a few counts of this clonotype. The chain has TRBV5-1 and TRBJ2-7; 8 bases are a match to TRBD1. The J segment lost 5 bases and the V segment lost 6 bases, leaving 7 bases of the junction unmatched. The CDR3 extends over 13 amino acids. Germline lookup yields CDR1 SGHRS and CDR2 YFSETQ. This CDR3 reads CASKRTGLNEQYF. The CDR3 region has the DNA TGCGCCAGCAAGAGGACAGGGTTAAACGAGCAGTACTTC.

This clonotype has just a few counts. The gene calls are TRBV5-1 and TRBJ2-1, with 10 bases lining up with TRBD2. CDR1 is SGHRS and CDR2 is YFSETQ in the germline V gene. The CDR3 has 17 residues. J gave up 4 bases and V 2 bases, and 9 bases lay outside the gene matches. The CDR3 DNA reads as TGCGCCAGCAGCTTTGGGGGGAGGACTAGCGGATACAATGAGCAGTTCTTC. Its protein product is CASSFGGRTSGYNEQFF.